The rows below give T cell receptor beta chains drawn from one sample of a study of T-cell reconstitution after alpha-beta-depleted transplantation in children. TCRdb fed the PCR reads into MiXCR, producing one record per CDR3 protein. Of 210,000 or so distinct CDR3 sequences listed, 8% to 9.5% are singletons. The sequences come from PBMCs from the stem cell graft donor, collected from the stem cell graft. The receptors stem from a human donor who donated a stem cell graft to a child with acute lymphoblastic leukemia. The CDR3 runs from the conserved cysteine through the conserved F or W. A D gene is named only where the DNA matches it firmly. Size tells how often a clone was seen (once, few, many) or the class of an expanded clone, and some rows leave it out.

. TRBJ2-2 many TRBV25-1 TGTGCCAGCAGAGCTCGGGGAACGAACACCGGGGAGCTGTTTTTT CASRARGTNTGELFF
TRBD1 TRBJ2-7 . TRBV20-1 TGCAGTGCTAGATGGGCAGGGGGCTCGTACGAGCAGTACTTC CSARWAGGSYEQYF
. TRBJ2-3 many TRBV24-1 TGTGCCACCGGAGGTGATGGCACAGATACGCAGTATTTT CATGGDGTDTQYF
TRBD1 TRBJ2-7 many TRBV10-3 TGTGCCATCAGGGACAGGGACTGGGACACCTACGAGCAGTACTTC CAIRDRDWDTYEQYF
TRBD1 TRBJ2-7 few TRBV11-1 TGTGCCAGCACCTTACCGGGACAGGGGACGGTCCTTTCCTACGAGCAGTACTTC CASTLPGQGTVLSYEQYF
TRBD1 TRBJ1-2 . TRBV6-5 TGTGCCAGCAGTTGGACCCTACAGGGGTTGGATGGCTACACCTTC CASSWTLQGLDGYTF
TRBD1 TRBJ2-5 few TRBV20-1 TGCAGTGCCCACGGCCCAGGGGGCACCCAGACCCAGTACTTC CSAHGPGGTQTQYF
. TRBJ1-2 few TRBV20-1 TGCAGTGCTAGAGACGACTCGGGGAATGGCTACACCTTC CSARDDSGNGYTF
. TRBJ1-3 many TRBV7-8 TGTGCCAGCAGCTTGCCAGGGCTCTCTGGAAACACCATATATTTT CASSLPGLSGNTIYF
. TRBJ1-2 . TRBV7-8 TGTGCCAGCAGCTTAGACAGGGAGGGGTTCTATGGCTACACCTTC CASSLDREGFYGYTF
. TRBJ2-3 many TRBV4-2 TGTGCCAGCAGCCCGTTCTCCATTCGAGGGGACACAGATACGCAGTATTTT CASSPFSIRGDTDTQYF
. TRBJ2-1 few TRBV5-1 TGCGCCAGCAGCTTTACCTACAATGAGCAGTTCTTC CASSFTYNEQFF
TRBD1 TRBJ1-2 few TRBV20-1 TGCAGTGCTTATCTGGGACAGAGGAACTATGGCTACACCTTC CSAYLGQRNYGYTF
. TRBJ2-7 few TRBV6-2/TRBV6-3 TGTGCCAGCAGTTACATCGGATCCACAGGGACCTACGAGCAGTACTTC CASSYIGSTGTYEQYF
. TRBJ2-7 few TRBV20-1 TGCAGTGCTAGAGTAGAAGGCAGTCAAGAAACCTACGAGCAGTACTTC CSARVEGSQETYEQYF
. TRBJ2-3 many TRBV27 TGTGCCAGCATCCCGGGTAGCTGGGAGCCAGATACGCAGTATTTT CASIPGSWEPDTQYF
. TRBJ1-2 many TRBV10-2 TGCGCCAGCAGTGAGGCACTCGGGACCGTCTATGGCTACACCTTC CASSEALGTVYGYTF
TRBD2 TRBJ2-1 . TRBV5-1 TGCGCCAGCAGCCACACTAGCGGGGGGAACAGGGGTAATGAGCAGTTCTTC CASSHTSGGNRGNEQFF
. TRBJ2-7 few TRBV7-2 TGTGCCAGCAGCTTGGGGCCCGGTAGTAACGAGCAGTACTTC CASSLGPGSNEQYF
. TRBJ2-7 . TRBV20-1 TGCAGTGCTAGAGGGGAAAGCTCCTACGAGCAGTACTTC CSARGESSYEQYF
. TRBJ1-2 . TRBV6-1 TGTGCCAGCAGGGAGGGGATCTATGGCTACACCTTC CASREGIYGYTF
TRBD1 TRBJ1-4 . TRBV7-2 TGTGCCAGCAGTCCCTCGAGGGGGACAGGGTCTGGAAAACTGTTTTTT CASSPSRGTGSGKLFF
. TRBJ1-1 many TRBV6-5 TGTGCCAGCAGTTCACAGGGAGCATATACTGAAGCTTTCTTT CASSSQGAYTEAFF
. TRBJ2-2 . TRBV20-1 TGCAGTGCAGACGGGGGGCGCACCGGGGAGCTGTTTTTT CSADGGRTGELFF
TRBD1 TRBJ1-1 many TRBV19 TGTGCCAGTACTATTTCGACAGGGGCTCACACTGAAGCTTTCTTT CASTISTGAHTEAFF
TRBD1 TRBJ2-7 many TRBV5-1 TGCGCCAGCAGCTCACAGGGGAAAGAAACCTACGAGCAGTACTTC CASSSQGKETYEQYF
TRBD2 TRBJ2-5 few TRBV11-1 TGTGCCAGCAGCTTATCGATAGTGACTAGCGGGTTACAAGAGACCCAGTACTTC CASSLSIVTSGLQETQYF
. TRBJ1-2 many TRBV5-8 TGTGCCAGCAGCCTCCCGACGGTAGCTAACTATGGCTACACCTTC CASSLPTVANYGYTF
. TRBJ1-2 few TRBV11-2 TGTGCCAGCAGCTTAGTTTCAGGTCTCGCTCATGGCTACACCTTC CASSLVSGLAHGYTF
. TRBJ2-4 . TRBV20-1 TGCAGTGCTAGAGGACCGCTAGCCAAAAACATTCAGTACTTC CSARGPLAKNIQYF
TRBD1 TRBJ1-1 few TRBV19 TGTGCCAGTAGTATCGATGGACAGGGAGGCGTCGAAGCTTTCTTT CASSIDGQGGVEAFF
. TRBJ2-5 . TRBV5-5 TGTGCCAGCAGCTCTGGAGTAGGGCAAGAGACCCAGTACTTC CASSSGVGQETQYF
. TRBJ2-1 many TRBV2 TGTGCCAGCAGGGGGGGAGACAATGAGCAGTTCTTC CASRGGDNEQFF
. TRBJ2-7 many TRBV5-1 TGCGCCAGCAGCGACATCTACGAGCAGTACTTC CASSDIYEQYF
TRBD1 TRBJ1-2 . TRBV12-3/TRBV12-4 TGTGCCAGCACCCGGACAGGGAATGGCTACACCTTC CASTRTGNGYTF
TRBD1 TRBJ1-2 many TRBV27 TGTGCCAGCAGTTTAAGCAGGGGGCATGGCTACACCTTC CASSLSRGHGYTF
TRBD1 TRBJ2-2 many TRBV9 TGTGCCAGCAGCGTCGAGACAGGGGGATACGGGGAGCTGTTTTTT CASSVETGGYGELFF
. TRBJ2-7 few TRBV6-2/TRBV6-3 TGTGCCAGCACCGGCTTTACCTACGAGCAGTACTTC CASTGFTYEQYF
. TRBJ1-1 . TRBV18 TGTGCCAGCTCGGGAAGGGACCCAGGTCCTGAAGCTTTCTTT CASSGRDPGPEAFF
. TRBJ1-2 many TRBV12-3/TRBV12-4 TGTGCCAGCAGTTTATTGGGGGCTAACTATGGCTACACCTTC CASSLLGANYGYTF
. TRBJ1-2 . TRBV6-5 TGTGCCAGCAGTTTCGTTATGGTGTCCAGGGCCCACTGGAACAATGGCTACACCTTC CASSFVMVSRAHWNNGYTF
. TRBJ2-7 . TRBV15 TGTGCCACCAGCAGAGATGGCGACAGCGTCTTC CATSRDGDSVF
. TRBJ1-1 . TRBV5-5 TGTGCCAGCAGCTTGGCCGGGGTAACAGGCACTGAAGCTTTCTTT CASSLAGVTGTEAFF
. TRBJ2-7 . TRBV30 TGTGCCTGGGGGAGAGGATTGTCCTACGAGCAGTACTTC CAWGRGLSYEQYF
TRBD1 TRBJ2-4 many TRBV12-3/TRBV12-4 TGTGCCAGCAGTTCACCGGACAGGGACAAAAACATTCAGTACTTC CASSSPDRDKNIQYF
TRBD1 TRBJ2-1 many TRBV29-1 TGCAGCGTTGACCACAGGGGGCTTGGGCAGTTCTTC CSVDHRGLGQFF
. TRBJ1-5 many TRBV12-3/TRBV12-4 TGTGCCAGCAGTTTAGGCACACAGCCCCAGCATTTT CASSLGTQPQHF
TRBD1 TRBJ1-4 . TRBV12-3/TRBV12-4 TGTGCCAGCAGTCCCCAGGGGGCCGGGGAAAAACTGTTTTTT CASSPQGAGEKLFF
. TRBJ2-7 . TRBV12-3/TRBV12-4 TGTGCCAGCAGCCCACTTCATGCGTACGAGCAGTACTTC CASSPLHAYEQYF
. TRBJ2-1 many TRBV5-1 TGCGCCAGCAGTCGGGACCGCAATGAGCAGTTCTTC CASSRDRNEQFF